This T cell receptor (beta chain) was profiled in a study of T cell responses to AZD1222 COVID-19 vaccine. Overall study results and limits: Spike was spanned by vaccine-associated CD4 TCRs, with dominance at 160-218 and 743-854. Clonal diversity may have been underestimated, and the donors were mostly white British, with more females than males. Compared with day 0, the breadth and depth of the Spike-specific TCR repertoire rose significantly after two doses of AZD1222.

Notes on this clone: Its antigen is not known.

The protocol was immunoSEQ multiplex PCR, while the TCRdb copy is restricted to in-frame clones and leaves out a portion. The table lists about 110,000 clones, roughly 88% of them singletons, with 2.5% in the top ten. Per the germline V gene, CDR1 is KGHSH and CDR2 is LQKENI. The CDR3 has 12 residues. The germline V and J ends were trimmed by 2 bases and 3 bases, with 4 bases remaining between them. The receptor was derived from an adult in good health. The chain couples TRBV18 to TRBJ2-5; no firm D call. Sequencing used peripheral blood, obtained on day 0 of AZD1222 vaccination. The CDR3 nucleotides read TGTGCCAGCTCACCAGACGAAGAGACCCAGTACTTC. Translated, it gives CASSPDEETQYF.